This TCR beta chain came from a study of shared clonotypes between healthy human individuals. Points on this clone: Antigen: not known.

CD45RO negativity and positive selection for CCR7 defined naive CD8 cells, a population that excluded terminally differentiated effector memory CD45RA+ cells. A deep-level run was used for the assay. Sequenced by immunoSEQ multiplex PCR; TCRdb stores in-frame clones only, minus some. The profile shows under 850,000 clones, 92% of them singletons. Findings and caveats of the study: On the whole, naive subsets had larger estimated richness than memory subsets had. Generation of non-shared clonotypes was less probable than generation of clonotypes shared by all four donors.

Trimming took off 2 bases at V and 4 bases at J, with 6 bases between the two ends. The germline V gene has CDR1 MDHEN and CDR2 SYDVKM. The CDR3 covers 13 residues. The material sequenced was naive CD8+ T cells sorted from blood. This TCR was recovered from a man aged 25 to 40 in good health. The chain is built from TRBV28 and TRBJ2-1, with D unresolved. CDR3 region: CASSLRLYNEQFF. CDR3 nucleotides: TGTGCCAGCAGTTTAAGACTGTACAATGAGCAGTTCTTC.